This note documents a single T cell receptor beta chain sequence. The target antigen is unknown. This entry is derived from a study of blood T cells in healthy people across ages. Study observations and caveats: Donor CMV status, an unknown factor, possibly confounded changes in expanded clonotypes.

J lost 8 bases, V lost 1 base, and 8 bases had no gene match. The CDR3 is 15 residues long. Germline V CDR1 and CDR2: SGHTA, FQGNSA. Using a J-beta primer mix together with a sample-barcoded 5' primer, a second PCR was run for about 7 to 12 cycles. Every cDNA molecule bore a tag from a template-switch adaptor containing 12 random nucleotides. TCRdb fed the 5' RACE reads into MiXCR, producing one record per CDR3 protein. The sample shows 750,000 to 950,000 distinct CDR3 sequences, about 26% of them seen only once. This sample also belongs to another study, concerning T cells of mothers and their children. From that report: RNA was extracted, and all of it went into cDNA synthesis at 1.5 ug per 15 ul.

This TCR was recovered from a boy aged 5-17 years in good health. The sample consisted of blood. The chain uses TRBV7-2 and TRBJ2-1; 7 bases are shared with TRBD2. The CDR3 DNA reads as TGTGCCAGCAGCTTAGGGGGGGGGATTTGGGATGAGCAGTTCTTC. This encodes CASSLGGGIWDEQFF.